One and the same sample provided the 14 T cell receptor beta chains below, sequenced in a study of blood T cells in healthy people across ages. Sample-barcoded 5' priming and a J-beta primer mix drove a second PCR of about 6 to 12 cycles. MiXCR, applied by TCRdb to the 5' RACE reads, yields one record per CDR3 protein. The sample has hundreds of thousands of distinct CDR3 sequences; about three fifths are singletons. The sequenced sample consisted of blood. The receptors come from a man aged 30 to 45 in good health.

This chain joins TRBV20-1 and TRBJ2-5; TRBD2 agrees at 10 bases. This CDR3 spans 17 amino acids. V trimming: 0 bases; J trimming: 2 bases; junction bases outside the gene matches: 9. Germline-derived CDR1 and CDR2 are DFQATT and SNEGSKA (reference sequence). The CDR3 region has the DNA TGCAGTGCTAGAGATATCCCCAGCGGGAGGGAACAAGAGACCCAGTACTTC. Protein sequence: CSARDIPSGREQETQYF.

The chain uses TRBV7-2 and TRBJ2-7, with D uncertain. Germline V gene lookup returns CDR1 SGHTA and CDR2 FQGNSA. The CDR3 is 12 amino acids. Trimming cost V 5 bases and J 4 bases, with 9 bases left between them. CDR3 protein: CASSPNHYEQYV. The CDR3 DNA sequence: TGTGCCAGCAGCCCCAATCATTACGAGCAGTACGTC.

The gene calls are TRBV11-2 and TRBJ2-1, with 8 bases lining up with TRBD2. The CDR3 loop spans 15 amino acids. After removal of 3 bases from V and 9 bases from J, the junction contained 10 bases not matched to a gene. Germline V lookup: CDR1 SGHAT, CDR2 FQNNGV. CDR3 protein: CASSFGSGRVGEQFF. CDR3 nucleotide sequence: TGTGCCAGCAGCTTCGGCAGCGGGAGAGTGGGTGAGCAGTTCTTC. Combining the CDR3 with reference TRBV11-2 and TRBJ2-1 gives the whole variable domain EAGVAQSPRYKIIEKRQSVAFWCNPISGHATLYWYQQILGQGPKLLIQFQNNGVVDDSQLPKDRFSAERLKGVDSTLKIQPAKLEDSAVYLCASSFGSGRVGEQFFGPGTRLTVL.

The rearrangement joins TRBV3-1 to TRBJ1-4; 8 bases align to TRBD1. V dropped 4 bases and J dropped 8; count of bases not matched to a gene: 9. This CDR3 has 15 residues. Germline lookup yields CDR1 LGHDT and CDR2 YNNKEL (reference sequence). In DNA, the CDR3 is TGTGCCAGCAGCCGTGGACAGGGAGGACAGGAAAAACTGTTTTTT. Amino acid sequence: CASSRGQGGQEKLFF.

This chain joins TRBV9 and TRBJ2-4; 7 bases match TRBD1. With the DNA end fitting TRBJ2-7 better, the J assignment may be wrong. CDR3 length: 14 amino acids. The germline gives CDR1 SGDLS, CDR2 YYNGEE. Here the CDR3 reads CASSTSRQGNEQYF. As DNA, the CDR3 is TGTGCCAGCAGCACCTCGAGACAGGGCAACGAGCAGTACTTC.

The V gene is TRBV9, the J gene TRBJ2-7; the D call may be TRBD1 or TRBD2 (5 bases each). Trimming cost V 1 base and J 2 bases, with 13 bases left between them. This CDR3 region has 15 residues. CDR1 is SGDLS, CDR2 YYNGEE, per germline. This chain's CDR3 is CASSVSWDGTYEQYF. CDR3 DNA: TGTGCCAGCAGCGTATCATGGGACGGTACCTACGAGCAGTACTTC.

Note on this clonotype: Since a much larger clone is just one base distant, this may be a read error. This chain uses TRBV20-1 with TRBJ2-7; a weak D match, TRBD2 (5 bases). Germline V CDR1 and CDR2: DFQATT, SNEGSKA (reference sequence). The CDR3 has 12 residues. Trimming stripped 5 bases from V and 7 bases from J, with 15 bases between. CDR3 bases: TGCAGTGCTCCGGACTCCTACAATGAGCAGTACTTC. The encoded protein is CSAPDSYNEQYF.

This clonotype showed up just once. The CDR3 region is CSASKMGGLGETQYF. CDR3 DNA: TGCAGTGCTTCCAAGATGGGCGGATTAGGGGAGACCCAGTACTTC. The chain is built from TRBV20-1 and TRBJ2-7; D not resolved. The J call may be wrong; the DNA end is better matched by TRBJ2-5. The CDR3 sequence is 15 residues long. Per germline, CDR1 DFQATT and CDR2 SNEGSKA (reference sequence).

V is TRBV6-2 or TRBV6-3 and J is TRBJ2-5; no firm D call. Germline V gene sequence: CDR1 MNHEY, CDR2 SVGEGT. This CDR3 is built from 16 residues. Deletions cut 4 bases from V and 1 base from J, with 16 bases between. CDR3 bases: TGTGCCAGCAGTTGGGATGGCCGTGGGTCCCAAGAGACCCAGTACTTC. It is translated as CASSWDGRGSQETQYF.

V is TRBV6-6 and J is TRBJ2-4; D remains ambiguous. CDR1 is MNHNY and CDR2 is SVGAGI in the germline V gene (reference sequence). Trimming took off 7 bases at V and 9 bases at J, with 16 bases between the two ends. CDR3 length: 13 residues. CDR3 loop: CASTEWASSIQYF. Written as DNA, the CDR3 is TGTGCCAGCACCGAGTGGGCTAGTAGCATTCAGTACTTC.

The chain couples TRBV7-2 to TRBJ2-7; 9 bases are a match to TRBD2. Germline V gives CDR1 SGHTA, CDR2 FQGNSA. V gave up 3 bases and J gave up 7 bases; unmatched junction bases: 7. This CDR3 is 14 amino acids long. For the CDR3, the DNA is TGTGCCAGCAGCTTCTCGCTAGCGGGATGGGAGCAGTACTTC. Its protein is CASSFSLAGWEQYF.

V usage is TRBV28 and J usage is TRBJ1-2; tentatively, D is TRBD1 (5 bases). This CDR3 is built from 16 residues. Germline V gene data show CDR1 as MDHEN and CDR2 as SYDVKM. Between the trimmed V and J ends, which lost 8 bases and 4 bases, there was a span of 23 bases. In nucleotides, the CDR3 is TGTGCCAGCCGGGTCCCCGGGGGGAGGCCCTCCTATGGCTACACCTTC. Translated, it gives CASRVPGGRPSYGYTF.

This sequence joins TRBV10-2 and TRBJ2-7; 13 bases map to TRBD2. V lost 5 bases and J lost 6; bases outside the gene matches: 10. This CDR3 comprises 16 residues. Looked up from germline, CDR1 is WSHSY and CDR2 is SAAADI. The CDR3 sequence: CASSLGLAGPRSEQYF. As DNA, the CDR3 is TGCGCCAGCAGTTTGGGACTAGCGGGACCACGTAGCGAGCAGTACTTC.

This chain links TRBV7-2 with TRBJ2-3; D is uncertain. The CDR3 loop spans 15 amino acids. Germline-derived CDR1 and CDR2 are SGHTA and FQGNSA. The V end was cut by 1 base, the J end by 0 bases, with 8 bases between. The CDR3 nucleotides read TGTGCCAGCAGCTTAGTATTCTCTAGCACAGATACGCAGTATTTT. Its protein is CASSLVFSSTDTQYF.